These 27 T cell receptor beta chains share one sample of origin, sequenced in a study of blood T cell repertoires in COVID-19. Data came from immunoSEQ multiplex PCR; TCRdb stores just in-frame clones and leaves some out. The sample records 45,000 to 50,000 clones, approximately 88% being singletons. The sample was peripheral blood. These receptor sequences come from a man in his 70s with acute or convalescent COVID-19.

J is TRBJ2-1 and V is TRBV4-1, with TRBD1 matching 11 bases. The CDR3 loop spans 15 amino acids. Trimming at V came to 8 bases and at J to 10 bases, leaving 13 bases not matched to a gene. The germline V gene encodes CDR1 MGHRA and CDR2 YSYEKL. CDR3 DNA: TGCGCCAGCCGCGGGGGGGACAGGGGGGCCGACGAGCAGTTCTTC. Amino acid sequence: CASRGGDRGADEQFF.

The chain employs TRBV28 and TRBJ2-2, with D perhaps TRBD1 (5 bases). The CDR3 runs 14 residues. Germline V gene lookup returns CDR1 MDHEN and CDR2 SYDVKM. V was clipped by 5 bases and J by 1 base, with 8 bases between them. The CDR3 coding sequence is TGTGCCAGCAGTCTCACAGGGAACACCGGGGAGCTGTTTTTT. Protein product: CASSLTGNTGELFF.

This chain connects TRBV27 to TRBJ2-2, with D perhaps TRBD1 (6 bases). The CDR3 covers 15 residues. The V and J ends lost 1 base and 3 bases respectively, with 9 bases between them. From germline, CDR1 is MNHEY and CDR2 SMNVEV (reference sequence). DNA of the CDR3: TGTGCCAGCAGTTTATTACAGGGACACACCGGGGAGCTGTTTTTT. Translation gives CASSLLQGHTGELFF.

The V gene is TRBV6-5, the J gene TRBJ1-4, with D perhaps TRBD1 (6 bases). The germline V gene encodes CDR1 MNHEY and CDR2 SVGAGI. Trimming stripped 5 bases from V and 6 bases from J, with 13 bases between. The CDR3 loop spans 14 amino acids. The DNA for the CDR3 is TGTGCCAGCAGTCAGAGGGGGAAGGATGAAAAACTGTTTTTT. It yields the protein CASSQRGKDEKLFF.

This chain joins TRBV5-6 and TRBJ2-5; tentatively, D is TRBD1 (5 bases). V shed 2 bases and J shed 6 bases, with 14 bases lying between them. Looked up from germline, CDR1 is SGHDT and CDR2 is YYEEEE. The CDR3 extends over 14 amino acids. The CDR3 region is CASSFSPGPKTQYF. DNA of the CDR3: TGTGCCAGCAGCTTTTCTCCAGGGCCGAAGACCCAGTACTTC.

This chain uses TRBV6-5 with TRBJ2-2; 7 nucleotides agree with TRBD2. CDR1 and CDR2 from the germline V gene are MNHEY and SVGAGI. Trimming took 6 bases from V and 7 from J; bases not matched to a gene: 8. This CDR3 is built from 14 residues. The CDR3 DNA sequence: TGTGCCAGCAGGGGGGAGGGCCGGGACGGGGAGCTGTTTTTT. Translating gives CASRGEGRDGELFF.

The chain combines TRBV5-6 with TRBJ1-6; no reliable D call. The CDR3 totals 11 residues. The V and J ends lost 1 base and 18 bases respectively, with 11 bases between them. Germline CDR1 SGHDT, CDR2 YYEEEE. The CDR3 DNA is TGTGCCAGCAGCTTGACGGGGATCTACCACTTT. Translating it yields CASSLTGIYHF.

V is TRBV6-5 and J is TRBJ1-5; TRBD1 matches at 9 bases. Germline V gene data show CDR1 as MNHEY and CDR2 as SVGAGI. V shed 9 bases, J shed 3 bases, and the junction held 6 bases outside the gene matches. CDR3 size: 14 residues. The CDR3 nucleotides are TGTGCCAGTGTGGGACAGGGCCTCAATCAGCCCCAGCATTTT. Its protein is CASVGQGLNQPQHF.

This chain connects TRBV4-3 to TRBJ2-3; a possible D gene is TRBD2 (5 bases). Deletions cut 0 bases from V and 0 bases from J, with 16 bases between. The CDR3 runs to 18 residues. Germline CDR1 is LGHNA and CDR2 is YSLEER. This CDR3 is CASSQDRRAADSTDTQYF. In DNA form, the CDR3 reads TGCGCCAGCAGCCAAGATCGTCGGGCAGCGGATAGCACAGATACGCAGTATTTT.

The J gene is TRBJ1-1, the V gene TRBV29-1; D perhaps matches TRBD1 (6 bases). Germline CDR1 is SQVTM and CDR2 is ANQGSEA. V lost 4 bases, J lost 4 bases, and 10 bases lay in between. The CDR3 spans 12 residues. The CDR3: CSVARGFTEAFF. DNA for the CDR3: TGCAGCGTTGCCAGGGGATTCACTGAAGCTTTCTTT.

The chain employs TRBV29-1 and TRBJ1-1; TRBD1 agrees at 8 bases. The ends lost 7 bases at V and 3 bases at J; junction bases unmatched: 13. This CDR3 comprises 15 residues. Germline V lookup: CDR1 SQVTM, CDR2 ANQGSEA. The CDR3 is CSARTSTGGDTEAFF. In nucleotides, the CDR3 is TGCAGCGCGAGAACTTCAACAGGGGGGGACACTGAAGCTTTCTTT.

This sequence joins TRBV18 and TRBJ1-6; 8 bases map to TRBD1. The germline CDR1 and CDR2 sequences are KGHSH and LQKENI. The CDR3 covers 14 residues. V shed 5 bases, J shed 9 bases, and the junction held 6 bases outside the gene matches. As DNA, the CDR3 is TGTGCCAGCTCAGCGGACAGGGACCGTTCACCCCTCCACTTT. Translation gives CASSADRDRSPLHF.

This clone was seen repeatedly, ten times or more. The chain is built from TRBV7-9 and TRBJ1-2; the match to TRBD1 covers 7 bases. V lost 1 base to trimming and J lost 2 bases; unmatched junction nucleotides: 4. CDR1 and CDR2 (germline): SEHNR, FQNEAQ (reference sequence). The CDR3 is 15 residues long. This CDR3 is CASSLGQGENYGYTF. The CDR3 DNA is TGTGCCAGCAGCTTAGGACAGGGAGAGAACTATGGCTACACCTTC.

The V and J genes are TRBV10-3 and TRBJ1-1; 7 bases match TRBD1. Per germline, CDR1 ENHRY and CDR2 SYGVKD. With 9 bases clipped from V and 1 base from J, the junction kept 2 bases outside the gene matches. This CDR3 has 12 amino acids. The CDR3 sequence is CAIRGPNTEAFF. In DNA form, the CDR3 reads TGTGCCATTAGGGGGCCGAACACTGAAGCTTTCTTT.

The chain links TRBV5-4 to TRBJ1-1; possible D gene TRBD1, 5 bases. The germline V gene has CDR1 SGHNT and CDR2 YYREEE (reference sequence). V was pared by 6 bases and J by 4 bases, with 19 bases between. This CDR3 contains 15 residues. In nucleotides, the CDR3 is TGTGCCAGCACAAGGGACTTTCAGAGGGGCACTGAAGCTTTCTTT. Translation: CASTRDFQRGTEAFF.

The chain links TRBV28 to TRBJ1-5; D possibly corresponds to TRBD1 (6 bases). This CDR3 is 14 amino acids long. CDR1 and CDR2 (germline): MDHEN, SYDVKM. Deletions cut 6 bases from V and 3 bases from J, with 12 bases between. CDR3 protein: CASRSPGVNQPQHF. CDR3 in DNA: TGTGCCAGCAGGTCTCCAGGGGTCAATCAGCCCCAGCATTTT.

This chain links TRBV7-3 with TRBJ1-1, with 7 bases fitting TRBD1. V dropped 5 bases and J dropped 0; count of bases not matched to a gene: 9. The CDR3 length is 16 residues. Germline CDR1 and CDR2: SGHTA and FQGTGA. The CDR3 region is CASSTGTVEMNTEAFF. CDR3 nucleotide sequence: TGTGCCAGCAGCACCGGGACAGTTGAAATGAACACTGAAGCTTTCTTT.

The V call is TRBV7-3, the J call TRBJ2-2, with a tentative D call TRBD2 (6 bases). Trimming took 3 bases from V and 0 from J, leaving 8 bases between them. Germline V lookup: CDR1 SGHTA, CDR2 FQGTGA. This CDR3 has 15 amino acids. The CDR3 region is CASSFSGANTGELFF. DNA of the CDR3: TGTGCCAGCAGCTTTAGCGGAGCGAACACCGGGGAGCTGTTTTTT.

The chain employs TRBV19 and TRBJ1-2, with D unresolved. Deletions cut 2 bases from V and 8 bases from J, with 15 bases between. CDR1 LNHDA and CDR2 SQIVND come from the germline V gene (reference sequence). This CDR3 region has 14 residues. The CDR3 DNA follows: TGTGCCAGTAGTATAAGGACCGCCCGGGAGGGCTACACCTTC. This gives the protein CASSIRTAREGYTF.

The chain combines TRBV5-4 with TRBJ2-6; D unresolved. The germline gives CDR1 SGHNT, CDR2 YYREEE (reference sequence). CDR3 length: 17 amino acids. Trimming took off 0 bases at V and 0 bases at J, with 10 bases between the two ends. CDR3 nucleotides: TGTGCCAGCAGCTTGGGCCCCCGCGACTCTGGGGCCAACGTCCTGACTTTC. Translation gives CASSLGPRDSGANVLTF.

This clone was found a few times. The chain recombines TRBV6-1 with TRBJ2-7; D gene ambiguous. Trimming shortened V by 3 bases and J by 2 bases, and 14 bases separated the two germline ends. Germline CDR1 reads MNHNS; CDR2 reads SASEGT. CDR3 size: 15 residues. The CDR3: CASSDWRRPPYEQYF. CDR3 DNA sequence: TGTGCCAGCAGTGATTGGCGCAGGCCCCCCTACGAGCAGTACTTC.

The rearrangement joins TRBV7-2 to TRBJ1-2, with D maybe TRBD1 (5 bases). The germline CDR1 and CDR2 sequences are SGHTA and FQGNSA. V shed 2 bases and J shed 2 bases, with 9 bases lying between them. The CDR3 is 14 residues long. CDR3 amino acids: CASSLHQGNYGYTF. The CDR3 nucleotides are TGTGCCAGCAGCTTACATCAGGGCAACTATGGCTACACCTTC.

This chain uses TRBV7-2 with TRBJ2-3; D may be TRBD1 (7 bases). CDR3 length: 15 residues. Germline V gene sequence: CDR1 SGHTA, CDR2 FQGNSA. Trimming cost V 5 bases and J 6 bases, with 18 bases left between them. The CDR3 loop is CASSLFGQGGDTQYF. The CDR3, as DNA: TGTGCCAGCAGCCTCTTTGGCCAGGGGGGTGATACGCAGTATTTT.

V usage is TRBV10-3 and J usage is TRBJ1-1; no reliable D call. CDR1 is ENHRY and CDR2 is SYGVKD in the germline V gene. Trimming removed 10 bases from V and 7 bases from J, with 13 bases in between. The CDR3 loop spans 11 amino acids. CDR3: CATAQTVEAFF. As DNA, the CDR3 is TGTGCCACCGCCCAAACAGTTGAAGCTTTCTTT.

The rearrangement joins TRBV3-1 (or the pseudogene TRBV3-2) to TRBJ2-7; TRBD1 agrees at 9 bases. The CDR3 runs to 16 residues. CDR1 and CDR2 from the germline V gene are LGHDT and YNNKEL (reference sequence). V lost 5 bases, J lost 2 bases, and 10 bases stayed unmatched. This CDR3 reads CASSYSPGQGPYEQYF. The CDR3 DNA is TGTGCCAGCAGCTATAGCCCCGGACAGGGGCCCTACGAGCAGTACTTC.

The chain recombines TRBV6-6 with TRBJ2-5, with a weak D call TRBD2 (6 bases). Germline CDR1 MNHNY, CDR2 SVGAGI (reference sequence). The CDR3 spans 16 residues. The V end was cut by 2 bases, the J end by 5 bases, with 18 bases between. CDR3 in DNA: TGTGCCAGCAGTTACGTTCCGTGGGAGGAGTCTGAGACCCAGTACTTC. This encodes CASSYVPWEESETQYF.

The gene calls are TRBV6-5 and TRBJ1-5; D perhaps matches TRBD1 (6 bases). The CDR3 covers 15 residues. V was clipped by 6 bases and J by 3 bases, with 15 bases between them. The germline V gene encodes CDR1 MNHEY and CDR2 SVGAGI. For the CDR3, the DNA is TGTGCCAGCAGCCCGGACAGACGGGACAATCAGCCCCAGCATTTT. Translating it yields CASSPDRRDNQPQHF.